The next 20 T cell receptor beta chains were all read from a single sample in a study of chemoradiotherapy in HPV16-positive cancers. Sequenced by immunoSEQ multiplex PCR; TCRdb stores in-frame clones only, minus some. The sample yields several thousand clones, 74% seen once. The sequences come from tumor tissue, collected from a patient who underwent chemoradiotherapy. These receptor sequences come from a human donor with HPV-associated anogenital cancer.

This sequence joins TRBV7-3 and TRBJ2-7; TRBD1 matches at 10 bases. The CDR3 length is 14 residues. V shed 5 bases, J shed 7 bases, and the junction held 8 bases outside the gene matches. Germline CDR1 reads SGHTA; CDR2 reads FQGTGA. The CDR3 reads CASSAGTGVGEQYF. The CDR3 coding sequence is TGTGCCAGCAGCGCCGGGACAGGGGTAGGTGAGCAGTACTTC. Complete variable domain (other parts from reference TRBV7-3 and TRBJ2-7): GAGVSQTPSNKVTEKGKYVELRCDPISGHTALYWYRQSLGQGPEFLIYFQGTGAADDSGLPNDRFFAVRPEGSVSTLKIQRTERGDSAVYLCASSAGTGVGEQYFGPGTRLTVT.

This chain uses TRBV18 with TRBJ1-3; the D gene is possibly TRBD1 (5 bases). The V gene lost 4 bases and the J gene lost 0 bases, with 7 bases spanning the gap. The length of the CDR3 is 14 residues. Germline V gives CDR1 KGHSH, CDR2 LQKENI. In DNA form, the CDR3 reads TGTGCCAGCTCACTGGGACCCTCTGGAAACACCATATATTTT. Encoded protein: CASSLGPSGNTIYF.

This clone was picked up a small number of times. CDR3 sequence (DNA): TGCAGCGTAGTCACAAGTCAAGCGGGGGGAGAGCAGTTCTTC. As protein: CSVVTSQAGGEQFF. The chain couples TRBV29-1 to TRBJ2-1; 9 bases are a match to TRBD2. J gave up 10 bases and V 6 bases, and 13 bases lay outside the gene matches. The CDR3 is 14 residues long. Germline CDR1 and CDR2: SQVTM and ANQGSEA.

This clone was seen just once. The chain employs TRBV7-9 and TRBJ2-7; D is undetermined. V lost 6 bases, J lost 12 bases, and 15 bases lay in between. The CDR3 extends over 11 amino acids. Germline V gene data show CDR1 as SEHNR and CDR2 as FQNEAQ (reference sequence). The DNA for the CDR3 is TGTGCCAGCAGTAATCCGGGCCGGACGTACTTC. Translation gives CASSNPGRTYF.

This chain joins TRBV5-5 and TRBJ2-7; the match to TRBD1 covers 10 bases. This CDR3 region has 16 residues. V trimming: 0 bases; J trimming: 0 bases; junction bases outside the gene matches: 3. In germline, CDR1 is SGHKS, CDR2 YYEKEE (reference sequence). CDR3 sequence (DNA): TGTGCCAGCAGCTTGGGGGGGACAGGGGACTCCTACGAGCAGTACTTC. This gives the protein CASSLGGTGDSYEQYF.

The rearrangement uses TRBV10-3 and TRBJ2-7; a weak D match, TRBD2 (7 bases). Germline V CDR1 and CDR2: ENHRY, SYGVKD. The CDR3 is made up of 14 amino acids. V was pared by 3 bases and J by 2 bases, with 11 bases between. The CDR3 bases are TGTGCCATCAGTGAAAAGCGGGACACCTACGAGCAGTACTTC. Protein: CAISEKRDTYEQYF.

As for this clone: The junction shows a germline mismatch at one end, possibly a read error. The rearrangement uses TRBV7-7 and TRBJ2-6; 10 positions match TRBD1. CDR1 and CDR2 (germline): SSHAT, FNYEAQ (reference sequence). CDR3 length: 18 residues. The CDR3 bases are TGTGCTAGCAGCTTGGGACAGGGGAAATCAACTGGGGCCAACGTCCTGACTTTC. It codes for CASSLGQGKSTGANVLTF.

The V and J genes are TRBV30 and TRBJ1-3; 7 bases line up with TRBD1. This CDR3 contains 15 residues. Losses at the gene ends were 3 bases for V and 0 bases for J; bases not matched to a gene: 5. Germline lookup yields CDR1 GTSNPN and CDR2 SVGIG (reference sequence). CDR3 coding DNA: TGTGCCTGGAGCCCGGGACAGTCCTCTGGAAACACCATATATTTT. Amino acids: CAWSPGQSSGNTIYF.

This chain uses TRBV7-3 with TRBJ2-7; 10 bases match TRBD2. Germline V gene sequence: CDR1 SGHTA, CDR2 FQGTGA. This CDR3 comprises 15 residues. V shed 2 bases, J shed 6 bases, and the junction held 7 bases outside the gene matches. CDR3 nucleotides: TGTGCCAGCAGCTTACAGGGGGGGACTAGCGCCGAGCAGTACTTC. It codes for CASSLQGGTSAEQYF.

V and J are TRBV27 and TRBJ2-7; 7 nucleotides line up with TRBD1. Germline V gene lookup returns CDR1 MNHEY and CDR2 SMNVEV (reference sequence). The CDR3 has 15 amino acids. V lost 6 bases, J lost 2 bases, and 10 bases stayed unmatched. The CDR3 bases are TGTGCCAGCAGATCTCACAGGGGCCCAACCTACGAGCAGTACTTC. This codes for CASRSHRGPTYEQYF.

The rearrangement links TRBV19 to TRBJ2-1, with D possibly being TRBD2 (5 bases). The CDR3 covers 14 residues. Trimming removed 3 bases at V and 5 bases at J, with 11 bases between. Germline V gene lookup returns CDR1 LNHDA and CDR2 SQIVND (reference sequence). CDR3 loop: CASSIDGNHNEQFF. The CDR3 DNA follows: TGTGCCAGTAGTATTGACGGGAATCACAATGAGCAGTTCTTC.

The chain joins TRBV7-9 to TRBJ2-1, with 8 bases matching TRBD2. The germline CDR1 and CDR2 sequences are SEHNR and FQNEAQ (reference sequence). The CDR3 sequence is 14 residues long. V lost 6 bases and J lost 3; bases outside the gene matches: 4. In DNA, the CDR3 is TGTGCCAGCAGTATTAGCGGGAACTACAATGAGCAGTTCTTC. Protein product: CASSISGNYNEQFF. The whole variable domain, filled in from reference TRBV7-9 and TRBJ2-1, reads DTGVSQNPRHKITKRGQNVTFRCDPISEHNRLYWYRQTLGQGPEFLTYFQNEAQLEKSRLLSDRFSAERPKGSFSTLEIQRTEQGDSAMYLCASSISGNYNEQFFGPGTRLTVL.

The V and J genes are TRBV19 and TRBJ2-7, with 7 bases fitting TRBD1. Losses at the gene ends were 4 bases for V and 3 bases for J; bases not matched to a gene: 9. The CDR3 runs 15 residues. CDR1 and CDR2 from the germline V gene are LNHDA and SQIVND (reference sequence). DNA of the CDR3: TGTGCCAGTAGTAGGGACAGTCTGTTTAACTACGAGCAGTACTTC. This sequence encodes CASSRDSLFNYEQYF.

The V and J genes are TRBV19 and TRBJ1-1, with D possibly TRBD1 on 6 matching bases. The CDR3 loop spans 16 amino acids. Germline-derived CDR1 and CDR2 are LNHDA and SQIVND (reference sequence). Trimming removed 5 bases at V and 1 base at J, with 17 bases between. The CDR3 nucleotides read TGTGCCAGTAGTCCCACCCGGACAGAGACGAACACTGAAGCTTTCTTT. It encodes CASSPTRTETNTEAFF.

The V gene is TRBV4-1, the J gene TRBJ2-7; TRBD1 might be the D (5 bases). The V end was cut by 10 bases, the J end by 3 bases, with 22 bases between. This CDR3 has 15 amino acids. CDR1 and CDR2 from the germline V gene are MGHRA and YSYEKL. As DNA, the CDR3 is TGCGCCACCGCGGACGGGCAGGGCAGTCGCTACGAGCAGTACTTC. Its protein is CATADGQGSRYEQYF.

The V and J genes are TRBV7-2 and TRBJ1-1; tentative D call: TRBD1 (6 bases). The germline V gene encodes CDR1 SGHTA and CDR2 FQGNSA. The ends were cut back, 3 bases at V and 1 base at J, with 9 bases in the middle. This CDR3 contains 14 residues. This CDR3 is CASSFVGGNTEAFF. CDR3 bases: TGTGCCAGCAGCTTCGTAGGGGGGAACACTGAAGCTTTCTTT.

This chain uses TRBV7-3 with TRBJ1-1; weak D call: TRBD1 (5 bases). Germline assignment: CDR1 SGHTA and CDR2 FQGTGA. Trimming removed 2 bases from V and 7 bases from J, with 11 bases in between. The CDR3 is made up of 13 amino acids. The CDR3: CASSLRQTSEAFF. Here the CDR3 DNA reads TGTGCCAGCAGCTTACGACAGACTAGTGAAGCTTTCTTT.

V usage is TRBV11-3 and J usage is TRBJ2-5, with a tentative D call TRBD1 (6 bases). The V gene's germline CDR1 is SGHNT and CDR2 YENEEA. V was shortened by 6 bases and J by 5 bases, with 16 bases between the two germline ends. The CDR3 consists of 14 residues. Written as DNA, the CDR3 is TGTGCCAGCAGATCGCACAGCCAGGGGGAGACCCAGTACTTC. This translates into CASRSHSQGETQYF.

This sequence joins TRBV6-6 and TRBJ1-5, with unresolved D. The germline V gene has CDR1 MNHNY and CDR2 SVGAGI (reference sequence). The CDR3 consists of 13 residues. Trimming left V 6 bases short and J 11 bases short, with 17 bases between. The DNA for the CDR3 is TGTGCCAGCAGCCCCACACCTCTCGAGGCCCAGCATTTT. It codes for CASSPTPLEAQHF.

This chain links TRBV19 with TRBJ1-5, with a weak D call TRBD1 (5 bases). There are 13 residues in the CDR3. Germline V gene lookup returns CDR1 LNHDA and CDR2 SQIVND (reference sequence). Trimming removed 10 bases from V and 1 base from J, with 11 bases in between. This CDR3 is CATSTESNQPQHF. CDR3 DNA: TGTGCCACCTCGACAGAAAGCAATCAGCCCCAGCATTTT.